This T cell receptor (beta chain) was sequenced for a study of blood T cell repertoires in COVID-19. Looking at the study overall: The United States, Italy and Spain provided the acute and convalescent COVID-19 samples. T cells, B-cell-depleted T cells, or PBMCs supplied cDNA or gDNA.

Authors' processing steps: The assay estimated nucleated cells by amplifying reference gene primers. Generated by immunoSEQ multiplex PCR, the TCRdb table keeps only in-frame clones and is missing some. V and J calls and clone size are copied from that table; D and trimming were computed from the DNA. The data hold around 140,000 clones, with 60% to 80% observed a single time. The CDR3 is 13 amino acids. The V end was cut by 5 bases, the J end by 9 bases, with 14 bases between. Germline assignment: CDR1 GTSNPN and CDR2 SVGIG (reference sequence). The chain joins TRBV30 to TRBJ1-6; D remains ambiguous. The sequence was collected from a woman in her 70s with acute or convalescent COVID-19. The sequencing sample was made of peripheral blood. The CDR3 loop reads CAWAQTRPSPLHF. The CDR3 nucleotides are TGTGCCTGGGCCCAGACAAGACCTTCACCCCTCCACTTT.